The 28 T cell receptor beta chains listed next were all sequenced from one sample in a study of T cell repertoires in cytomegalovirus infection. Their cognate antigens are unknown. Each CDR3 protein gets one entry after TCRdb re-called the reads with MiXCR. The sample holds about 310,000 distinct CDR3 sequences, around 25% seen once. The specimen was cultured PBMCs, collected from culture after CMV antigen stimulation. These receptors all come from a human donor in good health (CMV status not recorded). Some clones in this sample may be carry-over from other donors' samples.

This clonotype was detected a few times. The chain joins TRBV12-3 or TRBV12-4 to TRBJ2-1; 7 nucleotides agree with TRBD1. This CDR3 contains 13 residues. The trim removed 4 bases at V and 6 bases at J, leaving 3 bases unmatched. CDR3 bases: TGTGCCAGCAGTTGGGGACAGTTCAATGAGCAGTTCTTC. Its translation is CASSWGQFNEQFF.

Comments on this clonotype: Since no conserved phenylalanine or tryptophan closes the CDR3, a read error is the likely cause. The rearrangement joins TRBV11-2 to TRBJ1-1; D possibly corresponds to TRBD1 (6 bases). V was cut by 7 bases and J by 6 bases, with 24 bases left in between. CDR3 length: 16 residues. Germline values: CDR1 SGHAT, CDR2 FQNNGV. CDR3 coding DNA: TGTGCCAGCACCAAACCACTGACAGGAGGATCCCCTGAAGCTTTCTCT. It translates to CASTKPLTGGSPEAFS.

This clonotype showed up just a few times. The CDR3 DNA reads as TGTGCCTGGAGTGGGATGGTTAAGTACAATGAGCAGTTCTTC. Its protein product is CAWSGMVKYNEQFF. This chain uses TRBV30 with TRBJ2-1; the D is unclear. Germline V gene lookup returns CDR1 GTSNPN and CDR2 SVGIG (reference sequence). The V and J ends lost 1 base and 4 bases respectively, with 11 bases between them. This CDR3 comprises 14 residues.

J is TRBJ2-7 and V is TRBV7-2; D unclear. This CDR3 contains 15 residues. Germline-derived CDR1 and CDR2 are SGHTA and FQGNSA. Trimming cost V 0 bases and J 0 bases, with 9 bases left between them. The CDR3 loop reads CASSLAELSSYEQYV. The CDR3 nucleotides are TGTGCCAGCAGCTTAGCGGAATTGAGCTCCTACGAGCAGTACGTC.

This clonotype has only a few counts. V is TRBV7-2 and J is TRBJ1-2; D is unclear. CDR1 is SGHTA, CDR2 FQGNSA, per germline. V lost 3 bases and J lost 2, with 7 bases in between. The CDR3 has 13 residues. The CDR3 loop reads CASSFLVNYGYTF. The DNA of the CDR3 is TGTGCCAGCAGCTTCCTCGTCAACTATGGCTACACCTTC.

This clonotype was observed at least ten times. The CDR3: CASSLSVSGRLEYF. The CDR3 nucleotides read TGTGCCAGCAGCTTAAGCGTATCGGGGCGGTTGGAATACTTC. The V and J genes are TRBV7-2 and TRBJ2-7; D may correspond to TRBD1 or TRBD2 (5 bases each). Trimming stripped 2 bases from V and 13 bases from J, with 21 bases between. The germline CDR1 and CDR2 sequences are SGHTA and FQGNSA. The CDR3 sequence is 14 residues long. The full variable domain, completed using reference TRBV7-2 and TRBJ2-7, is GAGVSQSPSNKVTEKGKDVELRCDPISGHTALYWYRQSLGQGLEFLIYFQGNSAPDKSGLPSDRFSAERTGGSVSTLTIQRTQQEDSAVYLCASSLSVSGRLEYFGPGTRLTVT.

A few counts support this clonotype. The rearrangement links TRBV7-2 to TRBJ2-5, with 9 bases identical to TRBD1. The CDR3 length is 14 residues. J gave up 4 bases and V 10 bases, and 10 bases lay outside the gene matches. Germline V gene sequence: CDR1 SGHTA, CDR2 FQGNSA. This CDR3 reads CATSVGTGIETQYF. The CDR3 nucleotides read TGTGCCACTTCGGTTGGGACAGGGATAGAGACCCAGTACTTC.

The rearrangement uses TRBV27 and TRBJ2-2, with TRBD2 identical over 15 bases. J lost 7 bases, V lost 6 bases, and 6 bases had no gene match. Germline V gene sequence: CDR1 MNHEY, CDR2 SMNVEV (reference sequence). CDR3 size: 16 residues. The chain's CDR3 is CASRGLAGGAGGELFF. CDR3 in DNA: TGTGCCAGCAGAGGACTAGCGGGAGGGGCGGGCGGGGAGCTGTTTTTT.

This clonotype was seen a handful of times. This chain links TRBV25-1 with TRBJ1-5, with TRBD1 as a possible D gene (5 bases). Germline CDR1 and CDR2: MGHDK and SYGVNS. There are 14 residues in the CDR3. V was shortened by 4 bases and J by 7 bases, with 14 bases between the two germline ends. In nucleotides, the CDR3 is TGTGCCAGCAGTGCCCTTCGGGACGACCAGCCCCAGCATTTT. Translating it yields CASSALRDDQPQHF. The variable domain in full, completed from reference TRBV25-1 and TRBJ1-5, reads EADIYQTPRYLVIGTGKKITLECSQTMGHDKMYWYQQDPGMELHLIHYSYGVNSTEKGDLSSESTVSRIRTEHFPLTLESARPSHTSQYLCASSALRDDQPQHFGDGTRLSIL.

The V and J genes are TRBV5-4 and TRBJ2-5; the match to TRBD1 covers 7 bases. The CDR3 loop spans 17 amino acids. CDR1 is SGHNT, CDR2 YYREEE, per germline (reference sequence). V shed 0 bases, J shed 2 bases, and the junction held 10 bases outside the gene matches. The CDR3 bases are TGTGCCAGCAGCTTGGCCGTGAAGGCAGGGGGTCAAGAGACCCAGTACTTC. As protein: CASSLAVKAGGQETQYF.

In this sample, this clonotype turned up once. CDR3 in amino acids: CASSESGPGVSNQPQHF. CDR3 coding DNA: TGTGCCAGCAGTGAATCAGGGCCAGGGGTCAGCAATCAGCCCCAGCATTTT. V usage is TRBV25-1 and J usage is TRBJ1-5, with D maybe TRBD1 (6 bases). The CDR3 loop spans 17 amino acids. V lost 1 base and J lost 1, with 14 bases in between. Germline-derived CDR1 and CDR2 are MGHDK and SYGVNS.

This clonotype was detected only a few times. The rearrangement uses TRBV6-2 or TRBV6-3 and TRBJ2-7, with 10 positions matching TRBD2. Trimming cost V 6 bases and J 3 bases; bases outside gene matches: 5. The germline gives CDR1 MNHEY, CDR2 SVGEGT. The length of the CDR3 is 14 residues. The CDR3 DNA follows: TGTGCCAGCAGCCCTCGGACTAGCGGCTACGAGCAGTACGTC. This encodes CASSPRTSGYEQYV.

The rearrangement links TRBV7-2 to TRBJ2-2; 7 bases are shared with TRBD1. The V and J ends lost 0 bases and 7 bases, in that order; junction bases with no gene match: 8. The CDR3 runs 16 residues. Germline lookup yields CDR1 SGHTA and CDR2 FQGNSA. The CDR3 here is CASSLALSGGIGELFF. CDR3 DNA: TGTGCCAGCAGCTTAGCGTTATCAGGGGGAATCGGGGAGCTGTTTTTT.

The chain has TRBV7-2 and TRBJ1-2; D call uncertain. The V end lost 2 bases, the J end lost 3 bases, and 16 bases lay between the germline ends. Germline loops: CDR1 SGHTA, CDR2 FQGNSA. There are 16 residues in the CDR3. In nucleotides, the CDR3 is TGTGCCAGCAGCTTATCTCCCGCAGGTACGGACTATGGCTACACCTTC. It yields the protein CASSLSPAGTDYGYTF.

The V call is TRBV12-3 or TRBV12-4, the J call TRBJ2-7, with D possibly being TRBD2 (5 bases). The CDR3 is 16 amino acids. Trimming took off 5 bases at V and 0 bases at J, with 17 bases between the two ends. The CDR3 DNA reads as TGTGCCAGCAGTCCCAGAAGGAGGCAGAGCTCCTACGAGCAGTACTTC. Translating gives CASSPRRRQSSYEQYF.

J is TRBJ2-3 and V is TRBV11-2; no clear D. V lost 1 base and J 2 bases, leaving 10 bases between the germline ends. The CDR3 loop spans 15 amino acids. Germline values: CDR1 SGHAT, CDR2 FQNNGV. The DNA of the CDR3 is TGTGCCAGCAGCTTAGTTGGCTACCTCACAGATACGCAGTATTTT. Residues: CASSLVGYLTDTQYF.

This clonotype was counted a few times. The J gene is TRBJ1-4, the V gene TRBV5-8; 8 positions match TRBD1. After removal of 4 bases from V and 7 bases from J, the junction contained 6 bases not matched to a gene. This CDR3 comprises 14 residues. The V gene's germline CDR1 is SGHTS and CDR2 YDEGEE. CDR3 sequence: CASSIRDRPEKLFF. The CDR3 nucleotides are TGTGCCAGCAGCATCCGGGACAGGCCTGAAAAACTGTTTTTT.

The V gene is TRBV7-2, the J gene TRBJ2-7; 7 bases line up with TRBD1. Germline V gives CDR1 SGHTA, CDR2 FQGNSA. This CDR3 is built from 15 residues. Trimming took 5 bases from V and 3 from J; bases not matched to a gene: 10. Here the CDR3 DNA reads TGTGCCAGCAGCACTACAGGGGTCGGTCTCTACGAGCAGTACTTC. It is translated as CASSTTGVGLYEQYF.

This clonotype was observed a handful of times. The CDR3 loop reads CASKWVGSEQYF. Here the CDR3 DNA reads TGTGCCAGCAAATGGGTCGGTTCCGAGCAGTACTTC. The chain uses TRBV28 and TRBJ2-7; D is ambiguous. Germline loops: CDR1 MDHEN, CDR2 SYDVKM. V was shortened by 7 bases and J by 6 bases, with 13 bases between the two germline ends. The CDR3 contains 12 residues.

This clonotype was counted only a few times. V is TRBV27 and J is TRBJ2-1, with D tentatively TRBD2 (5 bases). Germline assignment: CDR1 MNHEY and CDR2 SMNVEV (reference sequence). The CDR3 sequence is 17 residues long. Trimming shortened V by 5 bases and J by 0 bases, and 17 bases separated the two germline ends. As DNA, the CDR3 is TGTGCCAGCAGTCCTCGGGGTTTCCCAGGCTCCTACAATGAGCAGTTCTTC. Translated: CASSPRGFPGSYNEQFF.

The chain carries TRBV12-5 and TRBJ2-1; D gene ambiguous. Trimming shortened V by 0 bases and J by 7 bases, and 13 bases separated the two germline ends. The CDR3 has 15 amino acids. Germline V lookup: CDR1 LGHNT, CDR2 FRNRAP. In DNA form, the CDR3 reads TGTGCTAGTGGTTTGGTCCCCAACGTTGCGAATGAGCAGTTCTTC. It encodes CASGLVPNVANEQFF.

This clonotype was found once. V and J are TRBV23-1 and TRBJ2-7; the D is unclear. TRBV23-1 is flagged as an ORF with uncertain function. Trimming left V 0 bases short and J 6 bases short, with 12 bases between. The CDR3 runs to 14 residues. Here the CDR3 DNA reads TGCGCCAGCAGTCAATCGTCCTGCGTCTGCGAGCAGTACTTC. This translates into CASSQSSCVCEQYF.

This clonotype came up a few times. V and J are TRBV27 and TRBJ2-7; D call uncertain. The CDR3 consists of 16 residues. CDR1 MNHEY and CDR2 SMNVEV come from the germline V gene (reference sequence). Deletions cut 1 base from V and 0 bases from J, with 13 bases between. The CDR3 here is CASSLLGFRASYEQYV. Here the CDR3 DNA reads TGTGCCAGCAGTTTATTAGGGTTCCGCGCCTCCTACGAGCAGTACGTC.

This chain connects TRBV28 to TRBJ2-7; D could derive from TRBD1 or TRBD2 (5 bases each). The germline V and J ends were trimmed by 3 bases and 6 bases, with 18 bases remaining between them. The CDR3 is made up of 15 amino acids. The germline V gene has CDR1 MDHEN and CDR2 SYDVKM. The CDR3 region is CASSFPGTAPPEQYF. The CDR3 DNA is TGTGCCAGCAGTTTTCCCGGGACGGCACCGCCCGAGCAGTACTTC.

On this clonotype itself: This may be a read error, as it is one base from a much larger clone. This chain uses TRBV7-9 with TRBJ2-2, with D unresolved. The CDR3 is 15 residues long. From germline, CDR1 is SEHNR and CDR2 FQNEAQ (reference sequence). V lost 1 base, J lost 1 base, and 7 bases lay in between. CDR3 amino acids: CASSLVAVNTGELFF. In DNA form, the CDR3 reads TGTGCCAGCAGCTTAGTGGCGGTGAACACCGGGGAGCTGTTTTTT.

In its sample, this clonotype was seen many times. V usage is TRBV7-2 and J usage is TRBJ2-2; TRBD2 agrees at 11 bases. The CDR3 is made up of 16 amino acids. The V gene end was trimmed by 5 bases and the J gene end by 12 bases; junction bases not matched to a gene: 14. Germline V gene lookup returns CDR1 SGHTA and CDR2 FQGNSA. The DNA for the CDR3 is TGTGCCAGCAGCCCCTACCCAGATAGCGGGAGGGTAAAGCTGTTTTTT. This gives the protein CASSPYPDSGRVKLFF.

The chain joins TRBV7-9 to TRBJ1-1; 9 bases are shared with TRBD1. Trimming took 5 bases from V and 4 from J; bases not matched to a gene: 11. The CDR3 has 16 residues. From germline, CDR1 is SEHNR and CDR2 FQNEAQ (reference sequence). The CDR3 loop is CASSTPGQGRSTEAFF. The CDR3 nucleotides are TGTGCCAGCAGCACCCCGGGACAGGGACGGTCCACTGAAGCTTTCTTT.

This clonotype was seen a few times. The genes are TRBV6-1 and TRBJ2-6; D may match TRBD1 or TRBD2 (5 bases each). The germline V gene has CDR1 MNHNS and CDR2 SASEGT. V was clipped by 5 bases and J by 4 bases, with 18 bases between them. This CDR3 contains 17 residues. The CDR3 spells CASSPPPRETGANVLTF. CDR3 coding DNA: TGTGCCAGCAGTCCCCCCCCCAGGGAGACAGGGGCCAACGTCCTGACTTTC.